These T cell receptor beta chains were read from a single sample in a study of T cell responses to AZD1222 COVID-19 vaccine. Profiled with immunoSEQ multiplex PCR; TCRdb holds only in-frame clones, not every one. The sample lists 30,000 to 50,000 clones, over 75% seen once, with approximately 27% in the top ten. Material: peripheral blood, obtained 28 days after the second dose of the MenACWY control vaccine. The source is an adult who received the MenACWY meningococcal vaccine as a control. Both conserved end residues are part of each CDR3. A D gene is named only where the DNA matches it firmly. Size is stated for part of the rows, as once, few or many counts, or as a class when the clone is expanded.

clone_size j_call v_call d_call cdr3_nt cdr3_aa
. TRBJ1-2 TRBV10-2 . TGCGCCAGCAGTGAGAGAAGGTCAGGGGCGGAGGATGGCTACACCTTC CASSERRSGAEDGYTF
once TRBJ2-1 TRBV2 TRBD2 TGTGCCAGCAGTGAAGCGCGGACTAGTTACAATGAGCAGTTCTTC CASSEARTSYNEQFF
. TRBJ2-2 TRBV19 . TGTGCCAGTGACGAAACAGGGATCGGGGCCGGGGAGCTGTTTTTT CASDETGIGAGELFF
. TRBJ1-4 TRBV6-5 . TGTGCCAGCAGACCTAGACAGGCAACTAATGAAAAACTGTTTTTT CASRPRQATNEKLFF
. TRBJ1-6 TRBV2 TRBD1 TGTGCCAGCACCACTTCCGGGACAGGGGGTTCACCCCTCCACTTT CASTTSGTGGSPLHF
. TRBJ2-2 TRBV11-2 TRBD2 TGTGCCAGCAGCCGTAGCGGGAGTAACACCGGGGAGCTGTTTTTT CASSRSGSNTGELFF
. TRBJ2-2 TRBV5-6 . TGTGCCAGCAGCTTGGATATAGGACAGAACACCGGGGAGCTGTTTTTT CASSLDIGQNTGELFF
. TRBJ2-7 TRBV18 TRBD2 TGTGCCAGCTCACCGAATCGTCTAGCGGGGGACCGTCTCGAGCAGTACTTC CASSPNRLAGDRLEQYF
. TRBJ2-7 TRBV28 . TGTGCCAGCAGTTTTTCGGGAAGCGGGTACGAGCAGTACTTC CASSFSGSGYEQYF
. TRBJ2-1 TRBV5-1 TRBD1 TGCGCCAGCGGCACCGGGACAGGGGTTTACAATGAGCAGTTCTTC CASGTGTGVYNEQFF
. TRBJ2-7 TRBV6-1 . TGTGCCAGCAGTGAAGCGCTGCCTAGCGAGACCTACGAGCAGTACTTC CASSEALPSETYEQYF
few TRBJ2-2 TRBV6-4 . TGTGCCAGCAGTGAAGAGGGAGGTAACACCGGGGAGCTGTTTTTT CASSEEGGNTGELFF
. TRBJ2-2 TRBV6-5 . TGTGCCAGCAGTTACGATCCGCAGACCGGGGAGCTGTTTTTT CASSYDPQTGELFF
. TRBJ2-1 TRBV2 TRBD2 TGTGCCAGCATGGGGACTAGCGGGAGCCATGAGCAGTTCTTC CASMGTSGSHEQFF
. TRBJ2-7 TRBV20-1 . TGCAGTGCTAGTCGCACCGAACACGAGCAGTACTTC CSASRTEHEQYF
. TRBJ2-1 TRBV19 TRBD1 TGTGCCAGTAGTTTCGGGACAGGGGAAAACTACAATGAGCAGTTCTTC CASSFGTGENYNEQFF
. TRBJ2-1 TRBV19 TRBD1 TGTGCCAGTAGTATGGGGACAGGGAGCTCCTACAATGAGCAGTTCTTC CASSMGTGSSYNEQFF
. TRBJ2-5 TRBV2 . TGTGCCAGCAGTGGTCCGGGAAACGAGCAAGAGACCCAGTACTTC CASSGPGNEQETQYF
. TRBJ1-5 TRBV10-2 TRBD1 TGCGCCAGCAGTGAGTCGGGACAGGGGGCGATGGGTCAGCCCCAGCATTTT CASSESGQGAMGQPQHF
. TRBJ2-1 TRBV6-5 . TGTGCCAGCCGGCTAGGGGTTGGAGAGCAGTTCTTC CASRLGVGEQFF
. TRBJ1-4 TRBV6-1 . TGTGCCAGCAGTGAAACCCCCCGGGGGCGAGAAAAACTGTTTTTT CASSETPRGREKLFF
. TRBJ1-1 TRBV19 . TGTGCCAGTAGTACCTACGGGACTGAAGCTTTCTTT CASSTYGTEAFF
. TRBJ2-7 TRBV7-9 TRBD1 TGTGCCAGCAGCTTATATAATCAGGGGGAGTACTTC CASSLYNQGEYF
. TRBJ1-4 TRBV29-1 . TGCAGCGTTGATGGCGCCGGGAGGGGTGAAAAACTGTTTTTT CSVDGAGRGEKLFF
. TRBJ2-2 TRBV5-5 TRBD2 TGTGCCAGCACCTTCGGACTAGCGGGACAGAACACCGGGGAGCTGTTTTTT CASTFGLAGQNTGELFF
once TRBJ2-2 TRBV27 . TGTGCCAGCAGGCGGGGAATGAATCTGTTTTTT CASRRGMNLFF
. TRBJ2-5 TRBV5-4 TRBD1 TGTGCCAGCAGCAGACAGGGGGCGCGGCAAGAGACCCAGTACTTC CASSRQGARQETQYF
. TRBJ2-7 TRBV3-1/TRBV3-2 TRBD2 TGTGCCACCCAATCCAAGGCAGCGGGATGGAGGCACGAGCAGTACTTC CATQSKAAGWRHEQYF
. TRBJ2-3 TRBV5-1 . TGCGCCAGCAGCTTGACCGATAGGAGAGATACGCAGTATTTT CASSLTDRRDTQYF
. TRBJ2-1 TRBV4-1 TRBD1 TGCGCCAGCAGGAGGGACAGGGGCGGCAATGAGCAGTTCTTC CASRRDRGGNEQFF
. TRBJ2-7 TRBV9 . TGTGCCAGCAGCGAGGGGGATGGGGCTGAGCAGTACTTC CASSEGDGAEQYF